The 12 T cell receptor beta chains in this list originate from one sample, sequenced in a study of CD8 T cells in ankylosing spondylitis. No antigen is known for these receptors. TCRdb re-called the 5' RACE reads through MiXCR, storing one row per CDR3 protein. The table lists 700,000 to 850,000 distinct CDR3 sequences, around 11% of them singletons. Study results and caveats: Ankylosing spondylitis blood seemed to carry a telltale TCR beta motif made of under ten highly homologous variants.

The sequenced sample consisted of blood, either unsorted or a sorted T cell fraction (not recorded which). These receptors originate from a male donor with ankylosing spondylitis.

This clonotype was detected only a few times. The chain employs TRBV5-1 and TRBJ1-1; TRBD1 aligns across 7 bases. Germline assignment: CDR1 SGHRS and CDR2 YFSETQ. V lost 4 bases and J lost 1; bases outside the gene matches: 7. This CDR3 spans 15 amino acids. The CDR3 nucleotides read TGCGCCAGCAGCGTAGGGGGCGGGGAGAACACTGAAGCTTTCTTT. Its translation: CASSVGGGENTEAFF.

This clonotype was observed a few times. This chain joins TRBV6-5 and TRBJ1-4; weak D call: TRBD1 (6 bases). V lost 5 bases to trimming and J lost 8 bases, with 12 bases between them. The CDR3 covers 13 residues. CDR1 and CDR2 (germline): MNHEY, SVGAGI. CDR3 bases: TGTGCCAGCAGTCACAGGGTTTCCGAAAAACTGTTTTTT. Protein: CASSHRVSEKLFF.

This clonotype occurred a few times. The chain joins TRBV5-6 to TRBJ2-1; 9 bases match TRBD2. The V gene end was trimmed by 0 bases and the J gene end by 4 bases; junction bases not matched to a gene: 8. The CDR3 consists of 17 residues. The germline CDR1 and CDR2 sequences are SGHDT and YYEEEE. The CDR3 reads CASSLVGLAGMYNEQFF. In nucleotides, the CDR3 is TGTGCCAGCAGCTTGGTGGGGCTAGCGGGGATGTACAATGAGCAGTTCTTC.

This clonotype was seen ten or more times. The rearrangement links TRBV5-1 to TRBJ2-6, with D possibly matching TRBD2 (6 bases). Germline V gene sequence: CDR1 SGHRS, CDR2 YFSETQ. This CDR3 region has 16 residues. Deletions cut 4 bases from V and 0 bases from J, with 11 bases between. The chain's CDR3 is CASSLGDSSGANVLTF. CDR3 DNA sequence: TGCGCCAGCAGCCTCGGGGACTCCTCTGGGGCCAACGTCCTGACTTTC.

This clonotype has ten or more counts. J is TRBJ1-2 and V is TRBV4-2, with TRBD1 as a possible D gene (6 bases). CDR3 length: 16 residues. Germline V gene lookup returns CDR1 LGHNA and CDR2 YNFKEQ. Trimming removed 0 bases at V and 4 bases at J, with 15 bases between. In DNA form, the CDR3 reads TGTGCCAGCAGCCAAGATCTGAGGCAGGGGTCCTATGGCTACACCTTC. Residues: CASSQDLRQGSYGYTF.

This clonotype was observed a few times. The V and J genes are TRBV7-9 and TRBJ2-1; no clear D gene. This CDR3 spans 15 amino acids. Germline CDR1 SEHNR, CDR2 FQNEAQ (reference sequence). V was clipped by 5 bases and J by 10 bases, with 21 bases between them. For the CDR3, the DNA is TGTGCCAGCAGCGCCACGGGTGGGCAAAGATTCGAGCAGTTCTTC. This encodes CASSATGGQRFEQFF.

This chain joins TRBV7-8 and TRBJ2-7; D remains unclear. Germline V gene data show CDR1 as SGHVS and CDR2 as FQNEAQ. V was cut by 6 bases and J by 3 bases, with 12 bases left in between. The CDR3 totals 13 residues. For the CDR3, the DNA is TGTGCCAGCAGTATAGGACGGATCTACGAGCAGTACTTC. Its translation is CASSIGRIYEQYF.

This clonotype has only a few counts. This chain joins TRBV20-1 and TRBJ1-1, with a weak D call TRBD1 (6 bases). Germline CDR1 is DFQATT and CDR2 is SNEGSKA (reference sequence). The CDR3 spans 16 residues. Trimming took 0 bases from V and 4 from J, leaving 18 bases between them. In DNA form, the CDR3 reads TGCAGTGCTAGAGATCAGGGGATGGGTTTGGGCACTGAAGCTTTCTTT. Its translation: CSARDQGMGLGTEAFF.

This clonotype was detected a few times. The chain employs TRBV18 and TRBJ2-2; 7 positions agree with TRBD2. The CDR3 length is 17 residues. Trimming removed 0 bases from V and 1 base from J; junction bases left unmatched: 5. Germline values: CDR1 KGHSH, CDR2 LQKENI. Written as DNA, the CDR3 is TGTGCCAGCTCACCACCAGGTCGCGGGAGGAACACCGGGGAGCTGTTTTTT. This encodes CASSPPGRGRNTGELFF.

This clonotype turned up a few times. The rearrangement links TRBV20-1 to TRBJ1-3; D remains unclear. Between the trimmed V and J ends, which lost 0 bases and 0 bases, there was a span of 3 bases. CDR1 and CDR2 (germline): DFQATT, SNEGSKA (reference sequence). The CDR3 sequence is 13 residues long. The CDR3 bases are TGCAGTGCTAGAGAGTACTCTGGAAACACCATATATTTT. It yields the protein CSAREYSGNTIYF.

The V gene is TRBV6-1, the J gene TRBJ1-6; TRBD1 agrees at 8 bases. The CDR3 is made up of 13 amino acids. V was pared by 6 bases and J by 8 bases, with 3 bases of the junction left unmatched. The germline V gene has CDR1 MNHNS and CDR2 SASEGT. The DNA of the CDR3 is TGTGCCAGCAGCACAGGGGGACATTCACCCCTCCACTTT. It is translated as CASSTGGHSPLHF.

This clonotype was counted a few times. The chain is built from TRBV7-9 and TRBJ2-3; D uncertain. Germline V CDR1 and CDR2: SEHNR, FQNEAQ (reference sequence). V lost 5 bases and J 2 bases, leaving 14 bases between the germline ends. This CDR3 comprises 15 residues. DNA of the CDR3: TGTGCCAGCAGCAAACGTATTGCGATCACAGATACGCAGTATTTT. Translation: CASSKRIAITDTQYF.